This TCR beta chain was found in a study of shared clonotypes between healthy human individuals. This clone came up a few times. Sequenced by immunoSEQ multiplex PCR; TCRdb stores in-frame clones only, minus some. The sample consists of some 450,000 clones, about 74% of them appearing once. This TCR was recovered from a woman between 35 and 50 years old in good health. Some clones in this sample may be carry-over from other donors' samples. Sequencing was carried out using PBMCs.

In DNA form, the CDR3 reads TGTGCCAGCAGCTTAGTCGGACAAGAAAAACTGTTTTTT. Protein sequence: CASSLVGQEKLFF. The chain uses TRBV7-9 and TRBJ1-4; a weak D match, TRBD1 (5 bases). Trimming cost V 1 base and J 8 bases, with 8 bases left between them. CDR1 SEHNR and CDR2 FQNEAQ come from the germline V gene (reference sequence). The CDR3 contains 13 residues.